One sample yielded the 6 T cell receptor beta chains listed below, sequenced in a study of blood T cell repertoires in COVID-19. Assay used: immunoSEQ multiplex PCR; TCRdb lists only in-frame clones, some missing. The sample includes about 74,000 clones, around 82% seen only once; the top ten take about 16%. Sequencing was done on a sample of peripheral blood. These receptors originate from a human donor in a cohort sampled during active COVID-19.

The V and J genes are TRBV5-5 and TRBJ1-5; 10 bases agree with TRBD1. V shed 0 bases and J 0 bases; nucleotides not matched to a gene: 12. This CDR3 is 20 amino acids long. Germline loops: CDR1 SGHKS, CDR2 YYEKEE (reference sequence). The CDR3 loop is CASSLAFGTGDLYSNQPQHF. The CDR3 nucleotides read TGTGCCAGCAGCTTGGCCTTCGGGACAGGGGACCTCTATAGCAATCAGCCCCAGCATTTT.

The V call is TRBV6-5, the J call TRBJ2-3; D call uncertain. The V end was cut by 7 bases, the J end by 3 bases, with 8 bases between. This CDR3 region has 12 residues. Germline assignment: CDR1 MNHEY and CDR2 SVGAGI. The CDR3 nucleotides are TGTGCCAGCATAGATAGTACAGATACGCAGTATTTT. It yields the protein CASIDSTDTQYF.

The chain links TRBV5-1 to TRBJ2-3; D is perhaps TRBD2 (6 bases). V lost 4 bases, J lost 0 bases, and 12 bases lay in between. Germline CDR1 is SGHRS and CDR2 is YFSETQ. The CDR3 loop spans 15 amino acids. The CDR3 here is CASSLGGVSTDTQYF. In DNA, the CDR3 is TGCGCCAGCAGCCTGGGGGGAGTTAGCACAGATACGCAGTATTTT.

CDR3 amino acids: CASSVGGTSVEQFF. The DNA of the CDR3 is TGTGCCAGTAGTGTCGGCGGGACTAGCGTAGAGCAGTTCTTC. The chain uses TRBV19 and TRBJ2-1; 10 bases align to TRBD2. Germline V gene sequence: CDR1 LNHDA, CDR2 SQIVND (reference sequence). This CDR3 region has 14 residues. Unmatched junction bases numbered 8, after V lost 5 bases and J lost 10 bases. Using reference TRBV19 and TRBJ2-1 for the parts outside the CDR3, the full variable domain is DGGITQSPKYLFRKEGQNVTLSCEQNLNHDAMYWYRQDPGQGLRLIYYSQIVNDFQKGDIAEGYSVSREKKESFPLTVTSAQKNPTAFYLCASSVGGTSVEQFFGPGTRLTVL.

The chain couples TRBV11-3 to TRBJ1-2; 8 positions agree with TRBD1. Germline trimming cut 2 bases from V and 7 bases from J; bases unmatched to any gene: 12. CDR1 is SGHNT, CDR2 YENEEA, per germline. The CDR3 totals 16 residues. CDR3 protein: CASSLSSSDRELGYTF. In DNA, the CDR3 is TGTGCCAGCAGCTTAAGTAGTTCGGACAGGGAACTTGGCTACACCTTC.

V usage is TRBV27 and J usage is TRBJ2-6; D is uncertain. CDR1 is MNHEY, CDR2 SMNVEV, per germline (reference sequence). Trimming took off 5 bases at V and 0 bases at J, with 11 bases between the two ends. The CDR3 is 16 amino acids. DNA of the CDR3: TGTGCCAGCAGTCTCCTGTGGAGCTCTGGGGCCAACGTCCTGACTTTC. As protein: CASSLLWSSGANVLTF.